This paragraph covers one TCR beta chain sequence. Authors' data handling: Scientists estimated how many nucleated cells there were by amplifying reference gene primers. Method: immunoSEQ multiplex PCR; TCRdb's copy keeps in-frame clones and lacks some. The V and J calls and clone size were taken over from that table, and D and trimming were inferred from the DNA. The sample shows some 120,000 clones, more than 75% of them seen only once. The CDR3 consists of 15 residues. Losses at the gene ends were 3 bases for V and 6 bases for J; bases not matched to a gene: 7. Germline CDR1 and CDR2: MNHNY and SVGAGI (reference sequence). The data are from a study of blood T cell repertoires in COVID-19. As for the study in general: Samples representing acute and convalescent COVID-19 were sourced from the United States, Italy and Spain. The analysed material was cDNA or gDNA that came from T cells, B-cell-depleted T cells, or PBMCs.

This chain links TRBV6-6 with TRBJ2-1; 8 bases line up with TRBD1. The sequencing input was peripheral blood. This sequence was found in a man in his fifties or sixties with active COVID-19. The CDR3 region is CASSYEDRAGNEQFF. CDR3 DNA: TGTGCCAGCAGTTATGAGGACAGGGCTGGCAATGAGCAGTTCTTC.